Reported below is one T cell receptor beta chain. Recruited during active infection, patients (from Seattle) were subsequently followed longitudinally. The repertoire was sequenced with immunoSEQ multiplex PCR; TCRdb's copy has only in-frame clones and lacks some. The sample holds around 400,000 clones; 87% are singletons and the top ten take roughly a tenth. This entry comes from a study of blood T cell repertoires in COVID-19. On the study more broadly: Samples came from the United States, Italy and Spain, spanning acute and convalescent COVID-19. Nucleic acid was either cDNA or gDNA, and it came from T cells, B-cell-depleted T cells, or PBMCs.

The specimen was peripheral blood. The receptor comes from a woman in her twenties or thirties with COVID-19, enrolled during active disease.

The chain's CDR3 is CASSSPRLAGAYEQYF. CDR3 nucleotides: TGCGCCAGCAGCTCCCCCCGACTAGCGGGAGCCTACGAGCAGTACTTC. The chain couples TRBV5-1 to TRBJ2-7; 12 positions match TRBD2. The V gene end was trimmed by 3 bases and the J gene end by 2 bases; junction bases not matched to a gene: 6. Germline CDR1 reads SGHRS; CDR2 reads YFSETQ. This CDR3 is built from 16 residues.